This TCR beta chain was sequenced during a study of blood T cell repertoires in COVID-19. The overall study: Acute and convalescent COVID-19 samples came from the United States, Italy and Spain.

This table comes from immunoSEQ multiplex PCR, and its TCRdb copy is limited to in-frame clones, with some not included. This table has roughly 20,000 clones, approximately 85% appearing once. The sample taken for sequencing was peripheral blood. This clonotype was sampled from an elderly man with acute or convalescent COVID-19.

CDR3 sequence: CASSQDPAGQSTDTQYF. The CDR3 bases are TGCGCCAGCAGCCAAGATCCGGCGGGACAGAGCACAGATACGCAGTATTTT. The genes are TRBV4-1 and TRBJ2-3, with D possibly matching TRBD1 (7 bases). The CDR3 contains 17 residues. Trimming removed 0 bases from V and 0 bases from J, with 13 bases in between. In germline, CDR1 is MGHRA, CDR2 YSYEKL.